A selection of T cell receptor beta chains follows, all from one sample in a study of human T cells and chemical hapten exposure. TCRdb reanalysed the RACE reads using MiXCR and keeps one entry per CDR3 protein. The sample has 95,000 to 150,000 distinct CDR3 sequences, over 9% seen once. The material sequenced was whole blood, taken in connection with sensitization to the hapten diphenylcyclopropenone (DPC). The receptors come from a woman aged 50 to 60 with alopecia areata. Some clones in this sample may be carry-over from other donors' samples. Both conserved end residues are trimmed from each CDR3. Size is stated for part of the rows, as once, few or many counts, or as a class when the clone is expanded.

>few|TRBV7-6|TRBJ2-1
ASSFTGNDEQF
>-|TRBV25-1|TRBJ1-2
ASSPPRGLGGGSSGYT
>-|TRBV7-2|TRBJ2-3
ASSPPGLGGDTQY
>few|TRBV29-1|TRBJ1-4
SVGGGSNEKLF
>-|TRBV12-3/TRBV12-4|TRBJ2-7
ASSLFQGAYEQY
>-|TRBV18|TRBJ2-2
ASSQYGELF
>-|TRBV29-1|TRBJ2-7
SVGRVGGEQY
>few|TRBV29-1|TRBJ1-5
SVRVEGNQPQH
>few|TRBV27|TRBJ2-1
ASRGLAGDYNEQF
>few|TRBV24-1|TRBJ1-1
ATSDLGGGTEAF
>-|TRBV14|TRBJ1-3
ASSRQGQADLSGNTIY
>few|TRBV12-3/TRBV12-4|TRBJ2-4
ASGATENIQY